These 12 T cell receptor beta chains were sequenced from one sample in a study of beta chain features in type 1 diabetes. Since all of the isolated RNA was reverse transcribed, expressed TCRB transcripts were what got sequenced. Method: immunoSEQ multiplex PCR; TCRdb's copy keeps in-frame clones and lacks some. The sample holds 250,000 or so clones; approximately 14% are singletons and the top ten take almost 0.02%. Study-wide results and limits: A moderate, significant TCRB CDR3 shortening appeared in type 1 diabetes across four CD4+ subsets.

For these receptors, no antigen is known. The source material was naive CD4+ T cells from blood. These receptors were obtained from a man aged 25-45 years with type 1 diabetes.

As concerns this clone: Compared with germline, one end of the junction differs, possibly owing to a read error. The CDR3 DNA sequence: TGTGCCAGCAGTGAAGTGAGACTTTTATTT. It yields the protein CASSEVRLLF. The V call is TRBV2, the J call TRBJ2-3; D not certain. CDR1 and CDR2 from the germline V gene are SNHLY and FYNNEI. This CDR3 is built from 10 residues.

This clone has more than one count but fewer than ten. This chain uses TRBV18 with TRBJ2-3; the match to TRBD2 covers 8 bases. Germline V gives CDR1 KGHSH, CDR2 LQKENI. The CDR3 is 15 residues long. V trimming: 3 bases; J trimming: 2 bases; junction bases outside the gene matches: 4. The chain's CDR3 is CASSPLLAATDTQYF. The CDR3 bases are TGTGCCAGCTCACCGCTACTAGCGGCCACAGATACGCAGTATTTT.

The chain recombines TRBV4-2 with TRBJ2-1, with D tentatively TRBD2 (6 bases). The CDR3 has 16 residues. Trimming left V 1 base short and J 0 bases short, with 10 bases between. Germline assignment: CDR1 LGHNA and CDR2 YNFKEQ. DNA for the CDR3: TGTGCCAGCAGCCAAGCTCTAGCGATCTCCTACAATGAGCAGTTCTTC. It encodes CASSQALAISYNEQFF.

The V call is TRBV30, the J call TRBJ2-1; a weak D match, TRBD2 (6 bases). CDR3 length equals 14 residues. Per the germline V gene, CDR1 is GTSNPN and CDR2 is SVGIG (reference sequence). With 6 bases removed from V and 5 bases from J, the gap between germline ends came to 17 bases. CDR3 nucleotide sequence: TGTGCCTGCCAGACTAGGGCGATAAACAATGAGCAGTTCTTC. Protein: CACQTRAINNEQFF.

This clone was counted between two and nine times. The CDR3 is CASSPNPGNSGNTIYF. The CDR3 DNA is TGTGCCAGCTCACCCAACCCGGGAAACTCTGGAAACACCATATATTTT. The chain combines TRBV18 with TRBJ1-3; D remains unclear. V was shortened by 3 bases and J by 0 bases, with 12 bases between the two germline ends. CDR1 KGHSH and CDR2 LQKENI come from the germline V gene. CDR3 length: 16 amino acids.

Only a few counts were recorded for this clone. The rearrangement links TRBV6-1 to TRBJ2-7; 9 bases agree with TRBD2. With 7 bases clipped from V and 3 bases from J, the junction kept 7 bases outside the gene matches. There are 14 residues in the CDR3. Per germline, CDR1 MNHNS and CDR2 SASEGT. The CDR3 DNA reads TGTGCCAGCACCGGGGAGCGGGGGGACTACGAGCAGTACTTC. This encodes CASTGERGDYEQYF.

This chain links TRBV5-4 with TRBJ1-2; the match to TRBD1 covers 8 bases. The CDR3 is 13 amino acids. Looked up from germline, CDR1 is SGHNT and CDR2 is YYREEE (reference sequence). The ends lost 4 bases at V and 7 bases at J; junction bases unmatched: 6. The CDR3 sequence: CASSPRTGLGYTF. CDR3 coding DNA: TGTGCCAGCAGCCCCCGGACAGGGCTTGGCTACACCTTC.

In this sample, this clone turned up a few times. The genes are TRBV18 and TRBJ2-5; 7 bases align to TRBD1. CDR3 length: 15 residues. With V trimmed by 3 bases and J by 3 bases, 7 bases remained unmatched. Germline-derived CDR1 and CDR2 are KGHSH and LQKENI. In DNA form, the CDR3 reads TGTGCCAGCTCACCTCCGACAGGGCCAGAAGAGACCCAGTACTTC. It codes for CASSPPTGPEETQYF.

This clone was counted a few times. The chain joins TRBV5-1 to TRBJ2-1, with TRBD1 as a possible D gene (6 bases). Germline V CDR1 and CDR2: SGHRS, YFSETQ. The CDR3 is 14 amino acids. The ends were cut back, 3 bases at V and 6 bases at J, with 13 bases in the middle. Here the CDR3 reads CASSSRQALNEQFF. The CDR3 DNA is TGCGCCAGCAGCTCAAGACAGGCCCTCAATGAGCAGTTCTTC. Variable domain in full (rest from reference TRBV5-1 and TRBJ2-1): KAGVTQTPRYLIKTRGQQVTLSCSPISGHRSVSWYQQTPGQGLQFLFEYFSETQRNKGNFPGRFSGRQFSNSRSEMNVSTLELGDSALYLCASSSRQALNEQFFGPGTRLTVL.

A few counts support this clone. In nucleotides, the CDR3 is TGTGCCAGCAGTAAGACTAGCGGGGGGGCCTACGAGCAGTACTTC. This codes for CASSKTSGGAYEQYF. The chain joins TRBV27 to TRBJ2-7; 14 nucleotides align to TRBD2. The V gene's germline CDR1 is MNHEY and CDR2 SMNVEV (reference sequence). With 5 bases clipped from V and 2 bases from J, the junction kept 2 bases outside the gene matches. The CDR3 totals 15 residues.

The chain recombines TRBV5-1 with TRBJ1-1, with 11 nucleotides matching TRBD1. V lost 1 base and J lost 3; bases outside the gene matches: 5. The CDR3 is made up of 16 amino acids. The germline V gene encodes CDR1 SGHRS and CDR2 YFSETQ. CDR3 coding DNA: TGCGCCAGCAGCTTGAGGACAGGGGGCGCGGACACTGAAGCTTTCTTT. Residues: CASSLRTGGADTEAFF.

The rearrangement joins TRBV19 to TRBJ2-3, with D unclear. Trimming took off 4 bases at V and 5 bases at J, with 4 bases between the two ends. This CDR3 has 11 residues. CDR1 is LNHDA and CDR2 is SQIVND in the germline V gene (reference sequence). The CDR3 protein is CASSNGDTQYF. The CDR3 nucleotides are TGTGCCAGTAGTAACGGAGATACGCAGTATTTT.